Below are 14 T cell receptor beta chains sequenced from a single sample in a study of identical twins. In TCRdb, the 5' RACE reads were re-called with MiXCR into one record per CDR3 protein. Seen here are fewer than 900,000 distinct CDR3 sequences, around a sixth observed once, and the top ten hold around 13%. The sample also formed part of further work on T cells expressing NK-cell markers.

The source material was PBMCs. All receptors derive from a woman aged 18-29 years in good health.

The rearrangement uses TRBV6-2 or TRBV6-3 and TRBJ2-2, with 12 bases fitting TRBD2. The V gene's germline CDR1 is MNHEY and CDR2 SVGEGT. With 6 bases clipped from V and 7 bases from J, the junction kept 0 bases outside the gene matches. The CDR3 has 13 amino acids. The CDR3 DNA reads as TGTGCCAGCAGGGGACTAGCGGGCGGGGAGCTGTTTTTT. It translates to CASRGLAGGELFF.

This clonotype was detected a few times. DNA for the CDR3: TGTGCCAGCAGTGCCCTAGGACAGGGAGCAGATACGCAGTATTTT. It translates to CASSALGQGADTQYF. This chain joins TRBV25-1 and TRBJ2-3; 8 nucleotides line up with TRBD1. CDR3 length: 15 residues. Germline V gene lookup returns CDR1 MGHDK and CDR2 SYGVNS. The V segment lost 4 bases and the J segment 4 bases; nucleotides outside the gene matches: 7.

This clonotype turned up a few times. The genes are TRBV5-4 and TRBJ1-6; D ambiguous. Germline V lookup: CDR1 SGHNT, CDR2 YYREEE (reference sequence). CDR3 length: 15 amino acids. Trimming pared 6 bases from V and 5 bases from J, leaving 15 bases between. CDR3 bases: TGTGCCAGCACCCGGACCACAACTAATAATTCACCCCTCCACTTT. Protein sequence: CASTRTTTNNSPLHF.

Only a few counts were recorded for this clonotype. This sequence joins TRBV10-3 and TRBJ1-1, with D possibly matching TRBD1 (5 bases). Germline values: CDR1 ENHRY, CDR2 SYGVKD. The V end was cut by 6 bases, the J end by 5 bases, with 22 bases between. The CDR3 sequence is 16 residues long. The CDR3 coding sequence is TGTGCCATCAGGGATGTATCGGGACTCCGGCGGACTGAAGCTTTCTTT. Amino acids: CAIRDVSGLRRTEAFF.

The CDR3 loop is CSVVGQQNTEAFF. DNA for the CDR3: TGCAGCGTTGTTGGACAACAGAACACTGAAGCTTTCTTT. This chain uses TRBV29-1 with TRBJ1-1, with D possibly being TRBD1 (5 bases). CDR3 length: 13 amino acids. The V end was cut by 4 bases, the J end by 1 base, with 10 bases between. The V gene's germline CDR1 is SQVTM and CDR2 ANQGSEA.

This clonotype was seen a few times. CDR3: CASSVDRVAGELFF. Here the CDR3 DNA reads TGTGCCAGCAGCGTTGACAGGGTAGCCGGGGAGCTGTTTTTT. The rearrangement uses TRBV9 and TRBJ2-2, with 7 bases identical to TRBD1. Germline V gene sequence: CDR1 SGDLS, CDR2 YYNGEE. Unmatched junction bases numbered 4, after V lost 2 bases and J lost 6 bases. The CDR3 contains 14 residues.

The J gene is TRBJ2-7, the V gene TRBV30; D is unclear. V was cut by 4 bases and J by 0 bases, with 7 bases left in between. CDR1 is GTSNPN and CDR2 is SVGIG in the germline V gene (reference sequence). This CDR3 is built from 12 residues. The CDR3 coding sequence is TGTGCCTGGAAAGCTTACTCCTACGAGCAGTACTTC. This sequence encodes CAWKAYSYEQYF.

This clonotype was seen only a few times. The chain employs TRBV5-1 and TRBJ2-1; perhaps TRBD1 as D (6 bases). CDR1 and CDR2 (germline): SGHRS, YFSETQ. This CDR3 contains 16 residues. The V gene lost 2 bases and the J gene lost 6 bases, with 18 bases spanning the gap. CDR3 nucleotide sequence: TGCGCCAGCAGCTTAGCTCGGGACACCATCCTCAATGAGCAGTTCTTC. This codes for CASSLARDTILNEQFF.

This clonotype has just a few counts. This sequence joins TRBV5-1 and TRBJ2-1, with D perhaps TRBD1 (5 bases). V was shortened by 0 bases and J by 8 bases, with 12 bases between the two germline ends. The CDR3 spans 14 residues. CDR1 SGHRS and CDR2 YFSETQ come from the germline V gene. CDR3 DNA sequence: TGCGCCAGCAGCTTGGGACAGATTGGGGATGAGCAGTTCTTC. Its protein product is CASSLGQIGDEQFF.

A few counts support this clonotype. The gene calls are TRBV7-2 and TRBJ1-2; D might be TRBD1 (5 bases). The CDR3 length is 14 residues. With 5 bases removed from V and 5 bases from J, the gap between germline ends came to 15 bases. Germline CDR1 reads SGHTA; CDR2 reads FQGNSA. The CDR3 region is CASSRGGTPYGYTF. The CDR3 nucleotides are TGTGCCAGCAGCCGGGGGGGGACGCCTTATGGCTACACCTTC.

The gene calls are TRBV20-1 and TRBJ2-5, with D unclear. The CDR3 totals 11 residues. Looked up from germline, CDR1 is DFQATT and CDR2 is SNEGSKA (reference sequence). The V and J ends lost 5 bases and 5 bases respectively, with 9 bases between them. CDR3 in amino acids: CSARQYETQYF. CDR3 bases: TGCAGTGCTCGCCAGTACGAGACCCAGTACTTC.

This clonotype was detected a few times. This chain joins TRBV3-1 and TRBJ1-2; maybe TRBD1 (6 bases). There are 14 residues in the CDR3. The V and J ends lost 2 bases and 7 bases respectively, with 14 bases between them. Germline-derived CDR1 and CDR2 are LGHDT and YNNKEL (reference sequence). The CDR3 DNA reads as TGTGCCAGCAGCCAACCCCCAGGGGTACGTGGCTACACCTTC. The encoded protein is CASSQPPGVRGYTF.

The chain has TRBV10-3 and TRBJ2-3; D might be TRBD1 or TRBD2, each matching 5 bases. The CDR3 spans 16 residues. Germline CDR1 is ENHRY and CDR2 is SYGVKD. Trimming removed 9 bases from V and 1 base from J, with 20 bases in between. The CDR3 DNA reads TGTGCCATGAGCCGGGACGGCCAGCCTGGCACAGATACGCAGTATTTT. The encoded protein is CAMSRDGQPGTDTQYF.

The chain uses TRBV18 and TRBJ2-5; the match to TRBD1 covers 7 bases. The CDR3 contains 14 residues. Germline V gene lookup returns CDR1 KGHSH and CDR2 LQKENI. Trimming at V came to 3 bases and at J to 7 bases, leaving 8 bases not matched to a gene. The CDR3 DNA is TGTGCCAGCTCACCCGACAGGGTCGGAGGGACCCAGTACTTC. Translation gives CASSPDRVGGTQYF.